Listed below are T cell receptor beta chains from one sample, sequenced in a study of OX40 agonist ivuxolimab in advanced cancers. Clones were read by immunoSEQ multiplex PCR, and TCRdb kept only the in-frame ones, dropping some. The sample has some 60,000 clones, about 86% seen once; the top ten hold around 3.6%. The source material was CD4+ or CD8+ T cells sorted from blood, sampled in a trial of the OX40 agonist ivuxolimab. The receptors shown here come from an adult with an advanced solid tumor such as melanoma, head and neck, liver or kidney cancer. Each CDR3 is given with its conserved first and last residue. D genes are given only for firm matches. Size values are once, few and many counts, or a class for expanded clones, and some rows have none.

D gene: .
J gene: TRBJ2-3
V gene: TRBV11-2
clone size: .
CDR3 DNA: TGTGCCAGCAGCCCATTACGGGGCAGAACAGATACGCAGTATTTT
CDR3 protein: CASSPLRGRTDTQYF

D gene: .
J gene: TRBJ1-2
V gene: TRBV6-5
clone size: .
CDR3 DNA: TGTGCCAGCAGTCTGGGGCAGGGAGCTGGCTACACCTTC
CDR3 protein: CASSLGQGAGYTF

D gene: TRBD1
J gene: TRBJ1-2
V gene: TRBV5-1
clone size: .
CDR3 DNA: TGCGCCAGCAGCACGGGACAGTCTTTATTCCATGGCTACACCTTC
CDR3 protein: CASSTGQSLFHGYTF

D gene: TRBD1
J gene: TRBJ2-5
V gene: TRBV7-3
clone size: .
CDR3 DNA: TGTGCCAGCAGCTACGGACAGGGGGAGACCCAGTACTTC
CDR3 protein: CASSYGQGETQYF

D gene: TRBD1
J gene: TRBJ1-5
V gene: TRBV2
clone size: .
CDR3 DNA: TGTGCCAGCAGTCAGGGGGCTGGTCCCAATCAGCCCCAGCATTTT
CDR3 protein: CASSQGAGPNQPQHF

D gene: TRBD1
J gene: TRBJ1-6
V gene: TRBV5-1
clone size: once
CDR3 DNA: TGCGCCAGCAGCCCGACAGGGGGTCATGGTTCACCCCTCCACTTT
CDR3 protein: CASSPTGGHGSPLHF

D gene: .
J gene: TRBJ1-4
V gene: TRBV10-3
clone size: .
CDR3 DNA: TGTGCCATCAGTTTCCGGGAGAATGAAAAACTGTTTTTT
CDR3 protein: CAISFRENEKLFF

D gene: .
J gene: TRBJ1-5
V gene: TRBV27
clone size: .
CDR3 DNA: TGTGCCAGCAGTCCTCGCGTCCGGACTCCGGCAGGCAATCAGCCCCAGCATTTT
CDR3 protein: CASSPRVRTPAGNQPQHF

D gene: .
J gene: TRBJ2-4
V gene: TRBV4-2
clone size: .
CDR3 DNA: TGTGCCAGCAGCCTTGCTACAGGGGCCAAAAACATTCAGTACTTC
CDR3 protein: CASSLATGAKNIQYF

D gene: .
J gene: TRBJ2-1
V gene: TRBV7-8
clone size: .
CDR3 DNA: TGTGCCAGCAGCTTAATTGGAGATGAGCAGTTCTTC
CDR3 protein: CASSLIGDEQFF

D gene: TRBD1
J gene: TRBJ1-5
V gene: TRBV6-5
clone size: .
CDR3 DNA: TGTGCCAGCCGGCGGGGGGACAGAGATCAGCCCCAGCATTTT
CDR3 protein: CASRRGDRDQPQHF

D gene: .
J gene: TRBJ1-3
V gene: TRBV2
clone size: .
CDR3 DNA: TGTGCCAGCATGGACTTAGGAGGAAACACCATATATTTT
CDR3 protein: CASMDLGGNTIYF

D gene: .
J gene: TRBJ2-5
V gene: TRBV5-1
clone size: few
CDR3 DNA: TGCGCCAGCAGCTTGGCACTAGAGCAAGAGACCCAGTACTTC
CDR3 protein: CASSLALEQETQYF

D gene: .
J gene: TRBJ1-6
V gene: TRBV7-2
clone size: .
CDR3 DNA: TGTGCCAGCAGCTTGGCGAACGTTTCGCCCCTCCACTTT
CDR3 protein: CASSLANVSPLHF

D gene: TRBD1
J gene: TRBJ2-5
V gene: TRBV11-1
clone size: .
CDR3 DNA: TGTGCCAGCAGCTTAACAGGGGGCCTAGAGACCCAGTACTTC
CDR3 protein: CASSLTGGLETQYF

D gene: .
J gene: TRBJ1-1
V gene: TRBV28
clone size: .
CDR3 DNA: TGTGCCAGCAGTTTGTGGGATGCGAACACTGAAGCTTTCTTT
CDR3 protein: CASSLWDANTEAFF

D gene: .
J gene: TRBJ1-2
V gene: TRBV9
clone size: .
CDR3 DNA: TGTGCCAGCAGCGTAGAAATGAAGGGGGGCTACACCTTC
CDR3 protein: CASSVEMKGGYTF

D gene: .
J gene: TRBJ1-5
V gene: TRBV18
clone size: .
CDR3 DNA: TGTGCCAGCTCACCAGCTGGAGTAGGGGAGCCCCAGCATTTT
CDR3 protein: CASSPAGVGEPQHF

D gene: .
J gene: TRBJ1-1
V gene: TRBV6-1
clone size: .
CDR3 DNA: TGTGCCAGCAGTGAAGGGGTAGGGCCCCTGACTGAAGCTTTCTTT
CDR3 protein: CASSEGVGPLTEAFF

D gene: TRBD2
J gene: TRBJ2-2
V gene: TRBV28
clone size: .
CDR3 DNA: TGTGCCAGCAGCTTCGGGGGGGACACCGGGGAGCTGTTTTTT
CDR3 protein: CASSFGGDTGELFF

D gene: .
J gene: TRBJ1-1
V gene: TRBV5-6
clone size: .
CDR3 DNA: TGTGCCAGCAGCTTGGTGGGCAGTCACACTGAAGCTTTCTTT
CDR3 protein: CASSLVGSHTEAFF

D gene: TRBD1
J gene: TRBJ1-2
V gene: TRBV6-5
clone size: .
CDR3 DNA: TGTGCCAGCAGAGGGGACAGCGCAATTAAGGGCTACACCTTC
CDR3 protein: CASRGDSAIKGYTF

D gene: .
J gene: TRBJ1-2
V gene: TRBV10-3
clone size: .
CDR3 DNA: TGTGCCATCAGTGAGGGTAGCGGCTACACCTTC
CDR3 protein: CAISEGSGYTF

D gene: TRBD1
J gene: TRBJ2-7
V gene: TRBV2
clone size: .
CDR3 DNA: TGTGCCAGCCAAAGGGACAGCTCATACGAGCAGTACTTC
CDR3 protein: CASQRDSSYEQYF

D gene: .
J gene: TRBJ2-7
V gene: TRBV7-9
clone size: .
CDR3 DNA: TGTGCCAGCAGCGTGACACAGGGAAACTACGAGCAGTACTTC
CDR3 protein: CASSVTQGNYEQYF

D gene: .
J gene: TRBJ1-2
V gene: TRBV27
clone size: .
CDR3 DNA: TGTGCCAGCAGTTCCCCAGGTGATGGCTACACCTTC
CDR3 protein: CASSSPGDGYTF

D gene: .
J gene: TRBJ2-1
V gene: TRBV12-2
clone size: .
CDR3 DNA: TGTGCAAGTCGTTCAGGATCCGAGCAGTTCTTC
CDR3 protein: CASRSGSEQFF

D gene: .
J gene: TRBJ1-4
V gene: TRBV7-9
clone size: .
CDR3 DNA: TGTGCCAGCACCCGAAGGACTGAGAATGAAAAACTGTTTTTT
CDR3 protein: CASTRRTENEKLFF

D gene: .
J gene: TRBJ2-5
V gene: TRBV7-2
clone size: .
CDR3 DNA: TGTGCCAGCAGCCCTCATGCTGGCGGGGGCGAAGAGACCCAGTACTTC
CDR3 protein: CASSPHAGGGEETQYF

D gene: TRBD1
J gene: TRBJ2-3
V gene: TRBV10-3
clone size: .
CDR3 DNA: TGTGCCATACAAGACAGGGCGGGTCGGGATACGCAGTATTTT
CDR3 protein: CAIQDRAGRDTQYF

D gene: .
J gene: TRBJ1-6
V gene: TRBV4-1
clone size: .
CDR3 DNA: TGCGCCAGCAGCCAACGGGACTCCGACCTTTCACCCCTCCACTTT
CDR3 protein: CASSQRDSDLSPLHF

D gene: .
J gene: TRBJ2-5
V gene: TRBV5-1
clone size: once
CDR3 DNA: TGCGCCAGCAGCTTGGGGGCGGTCCAAGAGACCCAGTACTTC
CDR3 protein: CASSLGAVQETQYF

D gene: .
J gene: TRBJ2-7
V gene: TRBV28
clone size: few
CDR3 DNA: TGTGCCAGCCGCCCGTCAACTTTTAGTGCGAGCCTATACGAGCAGTACTTC
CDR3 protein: CASRPSTFSASLYEQYF

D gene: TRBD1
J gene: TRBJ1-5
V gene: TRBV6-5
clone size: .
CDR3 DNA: TGTGCCAGCAGCTCACAGGGGTTTGGTCAGCCCCAGCATTTT
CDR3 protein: CASSSQGFGQPQHF

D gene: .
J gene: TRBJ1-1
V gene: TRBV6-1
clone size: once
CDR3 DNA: TGTGCCAGCAGTGACGGGACTCTGAACACTGAAGCTTTCTTT
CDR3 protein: CASSDGTLNTEAFF

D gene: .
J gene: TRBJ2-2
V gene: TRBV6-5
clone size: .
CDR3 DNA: TGTGCCAGCAGTTACGGGCACAACACCGGGGAGCTGTTTTTT
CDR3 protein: CASSYGHNTGELFF

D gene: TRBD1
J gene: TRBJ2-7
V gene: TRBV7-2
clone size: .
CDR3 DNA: TGTGCCAGCAGCTTAGGGACAGGGGGCGAGCAGTACTTC
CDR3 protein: CASSLGTGGEQYF

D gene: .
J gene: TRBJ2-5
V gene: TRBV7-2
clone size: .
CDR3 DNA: TGTGCCAGCAGCTTAAAACAGGGAGGGACCCAGTACTTC
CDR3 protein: CASSLKQGGTQYF

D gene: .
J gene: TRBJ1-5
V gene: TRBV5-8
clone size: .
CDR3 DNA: TGTGCCAGCAGCCTATGGCGGAGCAATCAGCCCCAGCATTTT
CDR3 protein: CASSLWRSNQPQHF

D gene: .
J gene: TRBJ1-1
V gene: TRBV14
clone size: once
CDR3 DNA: TGTGCCAGCAGCCCAACCAGGGAAGGGGTCGCTTTCTTT
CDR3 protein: CASSPTREGVAFF

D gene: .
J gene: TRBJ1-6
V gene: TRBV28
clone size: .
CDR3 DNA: TGTGCCAGCAGTTCCTGGACGGTGGGGAATTCACCCCTCCACTTT
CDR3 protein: CASSSWTVGNSPLHF

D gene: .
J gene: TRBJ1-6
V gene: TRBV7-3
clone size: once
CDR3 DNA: TGTGCCAGCAGCTTGGGGGATTCACCCCTCCACTTT
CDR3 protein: CASSLGDSPLHF

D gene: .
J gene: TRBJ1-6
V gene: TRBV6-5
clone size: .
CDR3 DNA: TGTGCCAGCAGTTACTCAGTGGAAAGGTCACCCCTCCACTTT
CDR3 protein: CASSYSVERSPLHF

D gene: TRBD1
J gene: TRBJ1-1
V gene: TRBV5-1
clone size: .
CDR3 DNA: TGCGCCAGCAGCTTCCGGACAGGGGGCCGGCCTGAAGCTTTCTTT
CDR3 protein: CASSFRTGGRPEAFF

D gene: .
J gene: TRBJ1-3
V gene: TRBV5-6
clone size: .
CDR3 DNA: TGTGCCAGCAGCTTGAGACGGAACTCTGGAAACACCATATATTTT
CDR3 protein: CASSLRRNSGNTIYF

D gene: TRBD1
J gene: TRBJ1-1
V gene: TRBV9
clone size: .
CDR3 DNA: TGTGCCAGCAGCGTATCGACAGGGGGGACTGAAGCTTTCTTT
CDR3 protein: CASSVSTGGTEAFF

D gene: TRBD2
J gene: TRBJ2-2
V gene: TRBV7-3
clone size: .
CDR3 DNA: TGTGCCAGCAGCTTAGGCCTAGCGGGGTACACCGGGGAGCTGTTTTTT
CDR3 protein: CASSLGLAGYTGELFF

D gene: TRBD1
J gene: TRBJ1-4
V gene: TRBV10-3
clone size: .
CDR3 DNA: TGTGCCATCAGAGGAGGGCCAGGGGGGGAAAAACTGTTTTTT
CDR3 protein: CAIRGGPGGEKLFF

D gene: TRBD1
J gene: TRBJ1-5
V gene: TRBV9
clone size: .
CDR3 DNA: TGTGCCAGCAGCGTTAACGGGGACAGGAATCAGCCCCAGCATTTT
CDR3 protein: CASSVNGDRNQPQHF

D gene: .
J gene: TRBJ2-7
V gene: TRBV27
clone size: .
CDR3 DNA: TGTGCCAGCAGAACAGCTACTGTCGGCGAGCAGTACTTC
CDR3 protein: CASRTATVGEQYF

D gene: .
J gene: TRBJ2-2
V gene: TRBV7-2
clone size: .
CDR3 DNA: TGTGCCAGCAGCTTAGCGGCGAACACCGGGGAGCTGTTTTTT
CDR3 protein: CASSLAANTGELFF

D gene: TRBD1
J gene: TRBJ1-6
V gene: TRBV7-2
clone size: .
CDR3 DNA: TGTGCCAGCAGCTTCGGGACAGGCCCGCATAATTCACCCCTCCACTTT
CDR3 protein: CASSFGTGPHNSPLHF

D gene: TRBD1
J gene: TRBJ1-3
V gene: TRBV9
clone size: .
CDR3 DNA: TGTGCCAGCGGGGGGACAGTTACTGGAAACACCATATATTTT
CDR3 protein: CASGGTVTGNTIYF

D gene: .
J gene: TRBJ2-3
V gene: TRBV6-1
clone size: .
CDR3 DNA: TGTGCCAGCAATACTGACAGGACAGATACGCAGTATTTT
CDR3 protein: CASNTDRTDTQYF

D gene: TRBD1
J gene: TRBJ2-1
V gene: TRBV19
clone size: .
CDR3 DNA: TGTGCCAGTAGTATCATGGGACAGGTCCAAATCTTC
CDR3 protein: CASSIMGQVQIF

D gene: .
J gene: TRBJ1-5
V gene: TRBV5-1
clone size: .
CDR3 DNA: TGCGCCAGCAGCTTGACCGGGGATCAGCCCCAGCATTTT
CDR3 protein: CASSLTGDQPQHF

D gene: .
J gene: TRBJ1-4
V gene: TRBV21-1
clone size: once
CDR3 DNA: TGTGCCAGCAGGGTAAGCGGAGGTAATGAAAAACTGTTTTTT
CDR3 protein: CASRVSGGNEKLFF

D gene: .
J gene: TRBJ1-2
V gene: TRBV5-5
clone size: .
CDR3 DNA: TGTGCCAGCAGCTTCCAGGGATTCGGAGGCTACACCTTC
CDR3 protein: CASSFQGFGGYTF